The clone carrying this TCR beta chain was observed a handful of times. The target antigen is unknown. The CDR3 contains 17 residues. Trimming cost V 5 bases and J 3 bases, with 22 bases left between them. Germline V gene data show CDR1 as SGHAT and CDR2 as FQNNGV. Sequenced by immunoSEQ multiplex PCR; TCRdb stores in-frame clones only, minus some. This table has roughly 680,000 clones, 55% to 75% appearing once. The data derive from a study of shared clonotypes between healthy human individuals. Notes on the study in general: Clonotypes not shared had lower generation probabilities than those common to all four donors.

The TCR originated in a woman in her twenties or thirties in good health. The V gene is TRBV11-2, the J gene TRBJ1-2; D remains unclear. Sequenced: memory CD4+ T cells sorted from blood. Indicated subset: CD45RA-negative fraction. DNA for the CDR3: TGTGCCAGCAGCGAGAGATCTGAAGTAGTGCCTTACTATGGCTACACCTTC. It translates to CASSERSEVVPYYGYTF.